Reported below is one TCR beta chain. This entry is derived from a study of cytomegalovirus exposure and HLA in healthy donors. The PCR used 60 Vbeta and 13 Jbeta primers. Clones were read by immunoSEQ multiplex PCR, and TCRdb kept only the in-frame ones, dropping some. This table has some 150,000 clones, over 80% appearing once. CDR1 is MDHEN, CDR2 SYDVKM, per germline. After removal of 5 bases from V and 0 bases from J, the junction contained 4 bases not matched to a gene. This CDR3 is built from 14 residues. Sequenced input: PBMCs. The chain links TRBV28 to TRBJ2-7, with TRBD1 matching 7 bases. This sequence originates from a woman younger than 45 in good health and CMV-seronegative. Here the CDR3 reads CASSPGQPSYEQYF. As DNA, the CDR3 is TGTGCCAGCAGTCCGGGACAGCCCTCCTACGAGCAGTACTTC. The full variable domain, in which reference TRBV28 and TRBJ2-7 provide the parts outside the CDR3, is DVKVTQSSRYLVKRTGEKVFLECVQDMDHENMFWYRQDPGLGLRLIYFSYDVKMKEKGDIPEGYSVSREKKERFSLILESASTNQTSMYLCASSPGQPSYEQYFGPGTRLTVT.